These 4 T cell receptor beta chains share one sample of origin, sequenced in a study of T cell responses to AZD1222 COVID-19 vaccine. Sequenced by immunoSEQ multiplex PCR; TCRdb stores in-frame clones only, minus some. The sample records 110,000 or so clones, 85% to 90% being singletons. Sequenced material: peripheral blood, taken 28 days after the second AZD1222 dose. These receptors were taken from an adult who received the AZD1222 COVID-19 vaccine.

The J gene is TRBJ1-2, the V gene TRBV18, with D possibly matching TRBD1 (6 bases). V lost 5 bases and J 4 bases, leaving 17 bases between the germline ends. Per the germline V gene, CDR1 is KGHSH and CDR2 is LQKENI. The CDR3 covers 15 residues. The chain's CDR3 is CASSDQIRGLYGYTF. CDR3 DNA sequence: TGTGCCAGCTCAGACCAGATCAGGGGACTCTATGGCTACACCTTC.

This chain connects TRBV5-4 to TRBJ2-2; perhaps TRBD2 as D (6 bases). Germline V CDR1 and CDR2: SGHNT, YYREEE (reference sequence). The length of the CDR3 is 16 residues. Trimming left V 1 base short and J 5 bases short, with 15 bases between. CDR3 region: CASSLPRLVGTGELFF. In DNA form, the CDR3 reads TGTGCCAGCAGCTTGCCCCGACTAGTTGGGACCGGGGAGCTGTTTTTT.

The J gene is TRBJ1-1, the V gene TRBV7-2, with D perhaps matching TRBD1 (5 bases). Trimming stripped 4 bases from V and 5 bases from J, with 14 bases between. CDR3 length: 14 amino acids. Per germline, CDR1 SGHTA and CDR2 FQGNSA. The CDR3 region has the DNA TGTGCCAGCAGCTATGGGGCCATGGGGACTGAAGCTTTCTTT. It translates to CASSYGAMGTEAFF.

The V and J genes are TRBV10-3 and TRBJ1-1, with D possibly being TRBD1 (5 bases). This CDR3 is 15 amino acids long. The germline V gene encodes CDR1 ENHRY and CDR2 SYGVKD. The V end lost 10 bases, the J end lost 5 bases, and 23 bases lay between the germline ends. The CDR3 bases are TGTGCCAACCCCCCCAGGGAAATAGCAGGGACTGAAGCTTTCTTT. Protein product: CANPPREIAGTEAFF.